This T cell receptor (beta chain) was identified during a study of OX40 agonist ivuxolimab in advanced cancers. Across the study: The dose-escalation cohort was around 83% male, with a mean age of about 58 years, ranging about 20 to 85.

Profiled with immunoSEQ multiplex PCR; TCRdb holds only in-frame clones, not every one. The data show roughly 48,000 clones, approximately 81% seen once. Cycle 7 day 1, cycle 4 day 1, and baseline were the timepoints at which blood was sampled. About this clone: As yet, its antigen is unknown.

CDR1 SEHNR and CDR2 FQNEAQ come from the germline V gene (reference sequence). The CDR3 is made up of 17 amino acids. V gave up 2 bases and J gave up 1 base, with 15 bases separating them. General study results and limits: At 0.1 to 3.0 mg/kg and by week 6, CD4+ and CD8+ T cells in the blood had expanded clonally.

The material was CD4+ or CD8+ T cells sorted from blood, obtained in a trial of the OX40 agonist ivuxolimab. The rearrangement joins TRBV7-9 to TRBJ2-4; D remains ambiguous. This receptor was obtained from an adult with an advanced solid tumor such as melanoma, head and neck, liver or kidney cancer. The CDR3 loop reads CASSLIPHTLAKNIQYF. DNA for the CDR3: TGTGCCAGCAGCTTAATACCGCACACCCTGGCCAAAAACATTCAGTACTTC.